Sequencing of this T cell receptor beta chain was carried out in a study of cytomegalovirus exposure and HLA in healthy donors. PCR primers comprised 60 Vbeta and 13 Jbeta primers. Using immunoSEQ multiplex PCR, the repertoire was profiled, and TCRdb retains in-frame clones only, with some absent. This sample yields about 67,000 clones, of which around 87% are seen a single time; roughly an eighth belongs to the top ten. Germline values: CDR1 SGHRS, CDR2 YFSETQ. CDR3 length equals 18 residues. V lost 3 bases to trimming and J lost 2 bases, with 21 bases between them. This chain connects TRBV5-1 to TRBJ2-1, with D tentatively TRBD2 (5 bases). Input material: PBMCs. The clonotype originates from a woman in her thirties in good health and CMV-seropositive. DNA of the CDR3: TGCGCCAGCAGCTCCTTGACCCCGAGCGGAGCTCCCTACAATGAGCAGTTCTTC. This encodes CASSSLTPSGAPYNEQFF.